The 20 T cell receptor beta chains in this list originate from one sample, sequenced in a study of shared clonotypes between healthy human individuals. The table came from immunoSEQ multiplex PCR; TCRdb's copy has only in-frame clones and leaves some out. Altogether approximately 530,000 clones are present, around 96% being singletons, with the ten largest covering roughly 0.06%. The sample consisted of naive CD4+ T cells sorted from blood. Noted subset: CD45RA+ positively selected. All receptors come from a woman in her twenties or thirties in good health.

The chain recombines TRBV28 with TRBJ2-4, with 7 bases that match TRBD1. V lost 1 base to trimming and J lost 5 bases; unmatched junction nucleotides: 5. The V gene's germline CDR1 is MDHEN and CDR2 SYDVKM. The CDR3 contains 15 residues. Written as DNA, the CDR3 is TGTGCCAGCAGTTTATTGGGGCAGGGGGAAAACATTCAGTACTTC. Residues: CASSLLGQGENIQYF.

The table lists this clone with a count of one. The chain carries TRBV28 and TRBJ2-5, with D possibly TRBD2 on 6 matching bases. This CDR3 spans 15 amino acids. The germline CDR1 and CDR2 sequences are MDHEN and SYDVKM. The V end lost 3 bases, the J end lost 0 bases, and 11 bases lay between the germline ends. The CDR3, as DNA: TGTGCCAGCAGTTTTGGCGGGACGTACCAAGAGACCCAGTACTTC. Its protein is CASSFGGTYQETQYF.

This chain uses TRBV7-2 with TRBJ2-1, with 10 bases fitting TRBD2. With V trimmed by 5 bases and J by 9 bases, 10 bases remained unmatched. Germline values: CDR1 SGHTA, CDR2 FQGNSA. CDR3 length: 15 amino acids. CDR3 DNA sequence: TGTGCCAGCAGCCGAGGACTAGCGGAGTCGGGTGAGCAGTTCTTC. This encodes CASSRGLAESGEQFF.

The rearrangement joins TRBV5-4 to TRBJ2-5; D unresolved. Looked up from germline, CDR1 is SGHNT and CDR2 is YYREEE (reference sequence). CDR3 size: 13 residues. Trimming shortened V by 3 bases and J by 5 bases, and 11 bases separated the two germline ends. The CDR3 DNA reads TGTGCCAGCAGCTCTAGGCCTAGGGAGACCCAGTACTTC. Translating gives CASSSRPRETQYF.

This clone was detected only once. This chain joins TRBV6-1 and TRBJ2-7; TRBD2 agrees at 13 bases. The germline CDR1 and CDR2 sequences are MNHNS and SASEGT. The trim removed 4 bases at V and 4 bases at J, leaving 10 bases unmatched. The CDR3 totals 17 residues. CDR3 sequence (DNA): TGTGCCAGCAGTGTCTCCGGACTAGCGGGAGTAAGGTACGAGCAGTACTTC. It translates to CASSVSGLAGVRYEQYF.

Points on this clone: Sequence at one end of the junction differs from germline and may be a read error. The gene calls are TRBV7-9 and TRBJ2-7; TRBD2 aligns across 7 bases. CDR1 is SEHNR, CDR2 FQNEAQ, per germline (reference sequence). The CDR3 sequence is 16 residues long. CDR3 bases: TGTGCCAGCAGCCTAGCCCCTAGCGGATCCTCCTACGAGCAGTACTTC. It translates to CASSLAPSGSSYEQYF.

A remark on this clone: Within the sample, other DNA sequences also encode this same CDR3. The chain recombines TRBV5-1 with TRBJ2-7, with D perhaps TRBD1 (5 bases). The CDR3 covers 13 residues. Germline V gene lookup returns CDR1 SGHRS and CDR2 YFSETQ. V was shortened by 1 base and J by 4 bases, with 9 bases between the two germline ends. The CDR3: CASSLTGPYEQYF. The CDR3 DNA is TGCGCCAGCAGCTTGACAGGACCTTACGAGCAGTACTTC.

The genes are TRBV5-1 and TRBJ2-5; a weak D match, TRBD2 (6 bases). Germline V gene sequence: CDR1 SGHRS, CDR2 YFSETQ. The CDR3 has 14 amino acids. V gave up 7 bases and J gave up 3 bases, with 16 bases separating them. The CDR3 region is CASHMGGIEETQYF. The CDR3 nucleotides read TGCGCCAGCCACATGGGCGGGATAGAAGAGACCCAGTACTTC.

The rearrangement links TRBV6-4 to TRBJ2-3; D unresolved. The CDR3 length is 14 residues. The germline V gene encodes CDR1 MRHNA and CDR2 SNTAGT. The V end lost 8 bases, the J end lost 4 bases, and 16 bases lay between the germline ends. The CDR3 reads CASARFRGADTQYF. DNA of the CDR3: TGTGCCAGCGCCAGGTTCAGAGGTGCAGATACGCAGTATTTT.

The CDR3 DNA reads TGTGCCAGCAGGACCTTTGGGACAGCAAATCAGCCCCAGCATTTT. Protein: CASRTFGTANQPQHF. The V call is TRBV27, the J call TRBJ1-5; TRBD1 agrees at 7 bases. This CDR3 region has 15 residues. J lost 4 bases, V lost 6 bases, and 9 bases had no gene match. Germline CDR1 reads MNHEY; CDR2 reads SMNVEV (reference sequence).

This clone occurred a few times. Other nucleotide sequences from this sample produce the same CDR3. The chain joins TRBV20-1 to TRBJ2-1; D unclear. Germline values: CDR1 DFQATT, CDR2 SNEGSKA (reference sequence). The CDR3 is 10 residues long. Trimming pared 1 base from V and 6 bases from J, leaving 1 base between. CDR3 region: CSARVNEQFF. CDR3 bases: TGCAGTGCTAGAGTCAATGAGCAGTTCTTC.

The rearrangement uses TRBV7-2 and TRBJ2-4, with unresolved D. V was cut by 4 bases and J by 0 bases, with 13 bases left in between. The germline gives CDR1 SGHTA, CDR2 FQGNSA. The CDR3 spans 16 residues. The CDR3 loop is CASSSQPQLAKNIQYF. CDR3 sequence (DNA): TGTGCCAGCAGCTCACAACCACAGTTAGCCAAAAACATTCAGTACTTC.

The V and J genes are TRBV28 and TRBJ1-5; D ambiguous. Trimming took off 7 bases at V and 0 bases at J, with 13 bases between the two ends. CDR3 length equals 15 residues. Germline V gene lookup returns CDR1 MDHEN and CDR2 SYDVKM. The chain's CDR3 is CASKSPEISNQPQHF. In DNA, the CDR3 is TGTGCCAGCAAAAGTCCTGAGATTAGCAATCAGCCCCAGCATTTT.

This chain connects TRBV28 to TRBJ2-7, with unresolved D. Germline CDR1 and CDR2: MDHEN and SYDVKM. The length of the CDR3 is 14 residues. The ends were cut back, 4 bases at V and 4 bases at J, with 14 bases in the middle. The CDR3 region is CASSSRNRRYEQYF. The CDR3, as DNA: TGTGCCAGCAGTTCCCGAAACCGACGGTACGAGCAGTACTTC.

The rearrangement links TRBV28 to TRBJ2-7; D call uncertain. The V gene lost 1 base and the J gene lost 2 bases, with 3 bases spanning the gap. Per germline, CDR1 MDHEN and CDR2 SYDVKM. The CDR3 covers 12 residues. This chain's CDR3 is CASSLSTYEQYF. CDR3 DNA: TGTGCCAGCAGTTTATCGACCTACGAGCAGTACTTC.

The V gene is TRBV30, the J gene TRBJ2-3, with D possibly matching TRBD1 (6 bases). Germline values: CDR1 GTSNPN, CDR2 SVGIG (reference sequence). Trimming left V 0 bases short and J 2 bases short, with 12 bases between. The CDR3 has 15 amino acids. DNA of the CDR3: TGTGCCTGGAGTGTAGGGGACACGTACACAGATACGCAGTATTTT. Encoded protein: CAWSVGDTYTDTQYF.

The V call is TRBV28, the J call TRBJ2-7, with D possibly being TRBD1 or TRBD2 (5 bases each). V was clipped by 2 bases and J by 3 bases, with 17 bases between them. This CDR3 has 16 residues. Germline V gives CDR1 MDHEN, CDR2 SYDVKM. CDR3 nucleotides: TGTGCCAGCAGTTTAGAGTCGGGGCAGGGAATCTACGAGCAGTACTTC. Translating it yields CASSLESGQGIYEQYF.

CDR3 amino acids: CASSYRTEAFF. In DNA form, the CDR3 reads TGTGCCAGCAGTTACCGCACTGAAGCTTTCTTT. V and J are TRBV6-5 and TRBJ1-1; D gene unclear. The V gene lost 2 bases and the J gene lost 4 bases, with 2 bases spanning the gap. CDR1 and CDR2 from the germline V gene are MNHEY and SVGAGI. The CDR3 length is 11 residues.

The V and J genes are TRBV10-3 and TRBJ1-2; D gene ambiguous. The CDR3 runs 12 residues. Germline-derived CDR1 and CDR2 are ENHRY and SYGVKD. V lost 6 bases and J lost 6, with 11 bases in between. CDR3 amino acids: CAIRPEGDGYTF. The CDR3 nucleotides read TGTGCCATCAGACCTGAGGGTGATGGCTACACCTTC.

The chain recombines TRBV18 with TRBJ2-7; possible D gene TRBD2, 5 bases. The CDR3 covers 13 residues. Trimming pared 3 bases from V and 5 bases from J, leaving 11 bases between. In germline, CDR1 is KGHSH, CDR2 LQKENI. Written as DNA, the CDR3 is TGTGCCAGCTCACCTGGACTGGAACACGAGCAGTACTTC. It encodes CASSPGLEHEQYF.